This T cell receptor beta chain is drawn from a study of Ad26.COV2.S vaccination and SARS-CoV-2 variants. Study-level background: Recipients of Ad26.COV2.S got it intramuscularly, once or twice 56 days apart.

Clones were sequenced by immunoSEQ multiplex PCR, and TCRdb holds only the in-frame ones, with some missing. The table includes about 390,000 clones, about 92% detected once. Noted treatment: some 20 received Ad26.COV2.S at low or high dose, single or two shots; several received placebo; per-sample allocation not given. The samples date from day 63 after the first vaccine or placebo injection. Trimming removed 4 bases at V and 6 bases at J, with 11 bases between. The CDR3 length is 13 residues. Germline CDR1 and CDR2: LGHDT and YNNKEL (reference sequence). This receptor was obtained from a person between 18 and 59 years old who received the Ad26.COV2.S COVID-19 vaccine or a placebo. The chain couples TRBV3-1 (or the pseudogene TRBV3-2) to TRBJ2-3; a weak D match, TRBD1 (5 bases). The source was peripheral blood, collected in a trial of Ad26.COV2.S vaccine versus placebo. DNA of the CDR3: TGTGCCAGCAGCCCGGACACCCGGGATACGCAGTATTTT. This encodes CASSPDTRDTQYF.